These 8 T cell receptor beta chains share one sample of origin, sequenced in a study of siplizumab effects on memory and regulatory T cells. Clones were sequenced by immunoSEQ multiplex PCR, and TCRdb holds only the in-frame ones, with some missing. Of 45,000 to 60,000 clones detected, more than 75% appear once; the ten largest clones hold less than 0.35%. The sample taken for sequencing was naive CD8+ T cells sorted from blood. The source is a human donor in good health.

The CDR3 here is CASEKTLAYEQYF. The CDR3 DNA follows: TGTGCTAGCGAAAAAACCTTAGCCTACGAGCAGTACTTC. V is TRBV7-7 and J is TRBJ2-7, with D possibly being TRBD2 (5 bases). Germline assignment: CDR1 SSHAT and CDR2 FNYEAQ (reference sequence). The CDR3 loop spans 13 amino acids.

The chain employs TRBV11-2 and TRBJ2-2; possibly TRBD1 for D (5 bases). Trimming cost V 2 bases and J 4 bases, with 8 bases left between them. This CDR3 region has 14 residues. Germline loops: CDR1 SGHAT, CDR2 FQNNGV. CDR3 sequence reads: CASSLSGATGELFF. The DNA for the CDR3 is TGTGCCAGCAGCTTAAGTGGGGCCACCGGGGAGCTGTTTTTT.

This chain joins TRBV7-9 and TRBJ2-7, with D tentatively TRBD1 or TRBD2 (5 bases each). The germline gives CDR1 SEHNR, CDR2 FQNEAQ (reference sequence). The CDR3 contains 15 residues. The V end lost 4 bases, the J end lost 3 bases, and 16 bases lay between the germline ends. The DNA of the CDR3 is TGTGCCAGCAGCTCTCACGCCGGGGCAGGCTACGAGCAGTACTTC. Protein sequence: CASSSHAGAGYEQYF.

This rearrangement joins TRBV6-4 to TRBJ1-2, with a tentative D call TRBD1 (5 bases). The V gene lost 4 bases and the J gene lost 6 bases, with 12 bases spanning the gap. The CDR3 consists of 13 residues. The germline CDR1 and CDR2 sequences are MRHNA and SNTAGT. As DNA, the CDR3 is TGTGCCAGCAGTGCCTGGGAAGGGGATGGCTACACCTTC. It specifies CASSAWEGDGYTF.

The rearrangement links TRBV5-4 to TRBJ2-7; 8 bases are a match to TRBD1. The V segment lost 4 bases and the J segment 5 bases; nucleotides outside the gene matches: 5. The CDR3 loop spans 13 amino acids. CDR1 and CDR2 (germline): SGHNT, YYREEE (reference sequence). The CDR3 reads CASSVDRAHEQYF. CDR3 bases: TGTGCCAGCAGCGTGGACAGGGCCCACGAGCAGTACTTC.

J is TRBJ2-2 and V is TRBV7-6; D is perhaps TRBD2 (6 bases). V dropped 4 bases and J dropped 6 bases, with 9 bases sitting between them. Germline lookup yields CDR1 SGHVS and CDR2 FNYEAQ. The CDR3 covers 13 residues. CDR3 loop: CASSSTGAGELFF. The CDR3 DNA reads TGTGCCAGCAGCTCGACGGGGGCCGGGGAGCTGTTTTTT.

The rearrangement links TRBV5-8 to TRBJ2-7; 10 bases are a match to TRBD1. Germline V CDR1 and CDR2: SGHTS, YDEGEE. Trimming removed 4 bases from V and 6 bases from J; junction bases left unmatched: 7. The CDR3 covers 14 residues. For the CDR3, the DNA is TGTGCCAGCAGCGTACGGGGGACAGGGGTCGAGCAGTACTTC. Amino acid sequence: CASSVRGTGVEQYF.

The V call is TRBV19, the J call TRBJ1-1; 7 bases align to TRBD1. J lost 1 base, V lost 8 bases, and 7 bases had no gene match. This CDR3 has 14 residues. Germline assignment: CDR1 LNHDA and CDR2 SQIVND (reference sequence). The CDR3 protein is CASRTGDENTEAFF. As DNA, the CDR3 is TGTGCCAGTCGCACAGGGGATGAGAACACTGAAGCTTTCTTT.